This TCR beta chain stems from a study of OX40 agonist ivuxolimab in advanced cancers. Assay used: immunoSEQ multiplex PCR; TCRdb lists only in-frame clones, some missing. The sample holds 95,000 to 150,000 clones; roughly 93% are singletons and the top ten take over 0.15%. This CDR3 has 12 residues. From germline, CDR1 is SNHLY and CDR2 FYNNEI. V was cut by 7 bases and J by 0 bases, with 7 bases left in between. This specimen consisted of CD4+ or CD8+ T cells sorted from blood, obtained in a trial of the OX40 agonist ivuxolimab. This TCR derives from an adult with an advanced solid tumor such as melanoma, head and neck, liver or kidney cancer. The gene calls are TRBV2 and TRBJ2-7, with D hard to call. CDR3 sequence: CASNRYSYEQYF. The CDR3 DNA follows: TGTGCCAGCAATCGGTACTCCTACGAGCAGTACTTC.